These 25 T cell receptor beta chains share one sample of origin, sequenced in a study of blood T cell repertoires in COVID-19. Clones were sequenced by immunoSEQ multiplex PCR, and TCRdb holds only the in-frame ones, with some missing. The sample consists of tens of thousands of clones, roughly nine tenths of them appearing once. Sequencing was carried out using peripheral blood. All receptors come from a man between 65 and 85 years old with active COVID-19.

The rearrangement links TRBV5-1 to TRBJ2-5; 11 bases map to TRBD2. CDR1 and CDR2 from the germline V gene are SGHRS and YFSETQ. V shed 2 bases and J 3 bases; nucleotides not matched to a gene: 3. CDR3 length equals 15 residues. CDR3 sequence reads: CASSLLTSGEETQYF. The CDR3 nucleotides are TGCGCCAGCAGCTTACTGACTAGCGGGGAAGAGACCCAGTACTTC.

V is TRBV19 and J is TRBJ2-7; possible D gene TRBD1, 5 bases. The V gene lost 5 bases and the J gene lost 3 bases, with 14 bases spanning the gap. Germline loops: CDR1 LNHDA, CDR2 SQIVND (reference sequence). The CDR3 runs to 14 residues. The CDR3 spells CASSGQGRVYEQYF. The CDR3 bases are TGTGCCAGTAGTGGTCAGGGCAGAGTCTACGAGCAGTACTTC.

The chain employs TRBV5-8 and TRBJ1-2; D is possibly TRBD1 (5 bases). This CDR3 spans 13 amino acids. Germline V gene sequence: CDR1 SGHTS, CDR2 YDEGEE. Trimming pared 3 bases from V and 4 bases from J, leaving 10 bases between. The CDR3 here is CASSSGHPYGYTF. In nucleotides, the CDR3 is TGTGCCAGCAGCTCCGGACACCCCTATGGCTACACCTTC.

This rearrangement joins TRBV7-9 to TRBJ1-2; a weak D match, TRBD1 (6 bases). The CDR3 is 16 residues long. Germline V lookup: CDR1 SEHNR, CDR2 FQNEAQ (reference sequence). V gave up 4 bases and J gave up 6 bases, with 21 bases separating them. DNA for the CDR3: TGTGCCAGCAGCTCAGGGATAGGGCCCAGGGGCGATGGCTACACCTTC. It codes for CASSSGIGPRGDGYTF.

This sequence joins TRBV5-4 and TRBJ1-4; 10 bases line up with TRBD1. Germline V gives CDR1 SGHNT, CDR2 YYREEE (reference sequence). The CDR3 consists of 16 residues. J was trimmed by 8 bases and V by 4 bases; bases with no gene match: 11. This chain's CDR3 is CASSPGQGVSLEKLFF. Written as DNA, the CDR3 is TGTGCCAGCAGCCCAGGACAGGGGGTTTCGTTGGAAAAACTGTTTTTT.

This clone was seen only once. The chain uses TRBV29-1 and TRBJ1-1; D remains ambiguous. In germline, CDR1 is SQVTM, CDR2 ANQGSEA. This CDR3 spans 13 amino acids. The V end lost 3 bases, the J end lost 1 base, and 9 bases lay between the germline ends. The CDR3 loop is CSVDDGENTEAFF. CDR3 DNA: TGCAGCGTTGATGACGGGGAGAACACTGAAGCTTTCTTT.

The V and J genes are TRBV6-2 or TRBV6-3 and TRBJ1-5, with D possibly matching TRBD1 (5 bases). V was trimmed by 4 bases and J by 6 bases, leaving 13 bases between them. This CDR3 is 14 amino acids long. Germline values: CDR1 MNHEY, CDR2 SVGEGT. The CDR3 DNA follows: TGTGCCAGCAGTTTCCGCGGGACCGGTCAGCCCCAGCATTTT. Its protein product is CASSFRGTGQPQHF.

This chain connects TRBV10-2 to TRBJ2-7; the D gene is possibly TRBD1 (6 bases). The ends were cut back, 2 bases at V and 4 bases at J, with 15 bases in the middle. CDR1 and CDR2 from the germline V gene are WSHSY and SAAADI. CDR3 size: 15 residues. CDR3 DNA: TGCGCCAGCAGTGAGATGGGGGCATCAGAGTACGAGCAGTACTTC. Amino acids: CASSEMGASEYEQYF.

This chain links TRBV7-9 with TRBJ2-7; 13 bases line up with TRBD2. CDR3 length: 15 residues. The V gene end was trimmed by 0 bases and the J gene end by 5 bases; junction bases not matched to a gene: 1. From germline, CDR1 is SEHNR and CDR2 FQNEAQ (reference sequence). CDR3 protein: CASSLALAGGNEQYF. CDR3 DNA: TGTGCCAGCAGCTTAGCACTAGCGGGGGGGAACGAGCAGTACTTC.

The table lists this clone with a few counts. CDR3 amino acids: CASSRTAKPGELFF. CDR3 nucleotides: TGTGCCAGCAGCAGGACAGCAAAACCCGGGGAGCTGTTTTTT. The chain is built from TRBV6-5 and TRBJ2-2, with a possible D match to TRBD1 (6 bases). The CDR3 contains 14 residues. The V end lost 6 bases, the J end lost 6 bases, and 14 bases lay between the germline ends. Germline V lookup: CDR1 MNHEY, CDR2 SVGAGI.

Here the CDR3 DNA reads TGTGCCATCAGTGAGTGGGACCCTGGACAGGGGGCTGGGACAGATACGCAGTATTTT. Translating it yields CAISEWDPGQGAGTDTQYF. The V and J genes are TRBV10-3 and TRBJ2-3; 11 bases are shared with TRBD1. With 1 base clipped from V and 3 bases from J, the junction kept 12 bases outside the gene matches. The CDR3 extends over 19 amino acids. Germline CDR1 reads ENHRY; CDR2 reads SYGVKD.

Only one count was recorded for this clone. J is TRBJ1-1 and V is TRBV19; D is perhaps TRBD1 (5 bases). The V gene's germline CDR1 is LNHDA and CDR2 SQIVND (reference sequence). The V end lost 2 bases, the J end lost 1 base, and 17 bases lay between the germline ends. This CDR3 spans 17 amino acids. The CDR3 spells CASSIPPRMGGNTEAFF. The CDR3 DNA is TGTGCCAGTAGTATACCCCCCCGGATGGGGGGGAACACTGAAGCTTTCTTT.

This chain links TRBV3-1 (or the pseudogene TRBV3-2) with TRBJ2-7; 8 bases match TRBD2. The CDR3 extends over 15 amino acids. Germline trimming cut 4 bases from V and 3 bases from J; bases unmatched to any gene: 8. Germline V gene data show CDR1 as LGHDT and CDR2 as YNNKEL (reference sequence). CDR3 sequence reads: CASSRDGGAFYEQYF. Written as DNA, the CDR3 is TGTGCCAGCAGCCGGGACGGGGGGGCCTTCTACGAGCAGTACTTC.

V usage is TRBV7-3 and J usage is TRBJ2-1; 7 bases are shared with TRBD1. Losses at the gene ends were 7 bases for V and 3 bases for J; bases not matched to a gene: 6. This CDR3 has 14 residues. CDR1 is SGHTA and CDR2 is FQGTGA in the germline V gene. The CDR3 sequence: CASIGGRFYNEQFF. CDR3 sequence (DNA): TGTGCCAGCATAGGGGGCCGGTTCTACAATGAGCAGTTCTTC. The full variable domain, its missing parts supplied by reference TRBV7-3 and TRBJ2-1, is GAGVSQTPSNKVTEKGKYVELRCDPISGHTALYWYRQSLGQGPEFLIYFQGTGAADDSGLPNDRFFAVRPEGSVSTLKIQRTERGDSAVYLCASIGGRFYNEQFFGPGTRLTVL.

DNA of the CDR3: TGTGCCAGCAGATCGCTAGCGGGGGTGGTAGATACGCAGTATTTT. It translates to CASRSLAGVVDTQYF. The chain carries TRBV7-3 and TRBJ2-3; TRBD2 matches at 10 bases. This CDR3 is 15 amino acids long. Trimming cost V 6 bases and J 5 bases; bases outside gene matches: 8. Germline V gene sequence: CDR1 SGHTA, CDR2 FQGTGA. Filled out from reference TRBV7-3 and TRBJ2-3, the complete variable domain reads GAGVSQTPSNKVTEKGKYVELRCDPISGHTALYWYRQSLGQGPEFLIYFQGTGAADDSGLPNDRFFAVRPEGSVSTLKIQRTERGDSAVYLCASRSLAGVVDTQYFGPGTRLTVL.

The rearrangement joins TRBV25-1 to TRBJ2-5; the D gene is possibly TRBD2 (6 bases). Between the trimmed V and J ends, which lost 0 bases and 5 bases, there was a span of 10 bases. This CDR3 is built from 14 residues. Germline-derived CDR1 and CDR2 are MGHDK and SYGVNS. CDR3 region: CASSEYGGTETQYF. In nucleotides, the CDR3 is TGTGCCAGCAGTGAATATGGGGGGACGGAGACCCAGTACTTC.

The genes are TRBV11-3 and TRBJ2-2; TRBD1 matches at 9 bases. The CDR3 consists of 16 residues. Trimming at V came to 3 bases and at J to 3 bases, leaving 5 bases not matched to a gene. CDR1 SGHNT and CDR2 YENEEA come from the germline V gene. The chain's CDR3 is CASSFQQGADTGELFF. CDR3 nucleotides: TGTGCCAGCAGCTTTCAACAGGGGGCGGACACCGGGGAGCTGTTTTTT.

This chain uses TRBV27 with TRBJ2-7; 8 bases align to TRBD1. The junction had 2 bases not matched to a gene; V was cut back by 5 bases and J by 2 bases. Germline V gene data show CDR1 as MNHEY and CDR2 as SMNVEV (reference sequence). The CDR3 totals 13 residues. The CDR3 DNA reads TGTGCCAGCAGTGGACAGGGACCCTACGAGCAGTACTTC. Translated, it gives CASSGQGPYEQYF.

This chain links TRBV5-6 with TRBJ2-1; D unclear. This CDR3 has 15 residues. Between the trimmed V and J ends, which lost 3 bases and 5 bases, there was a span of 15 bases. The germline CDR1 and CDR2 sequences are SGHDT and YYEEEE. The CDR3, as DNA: TGTGCCAGCAGCTCGAGGAGCCTGTTCAACAATGAGCAGTTCTTC. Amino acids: CASSSRSLFNNEQFF. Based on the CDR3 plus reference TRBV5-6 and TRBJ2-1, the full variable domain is DAGVTQSPTHLIKTRGQQVTLRCSPKSGHDTVSWYQQALGQGPQFIFQYYEEEERQRGNFPDRFSGHQFPNYSSELNVNALLLGDSALYLCASSSRSLFNNEQFFGPGTRLTVL.

The DNA of the CDR3 is TGTGCCAGCAGCTTAGGGGCGGGAAACTACGAGCAGTACTTC. It encodes CASSLGAGNYEQYF. The rearrangement links TRBV11-3 to TRBJ2-7; TRBD2 might be the D (6 bases). This CDR3 comprises 14 residues. Deletions cut 1 base from V and 3 bases from J, with 10 bases between. Germline CDR1 SGHNT, CDR2 YENEEA.

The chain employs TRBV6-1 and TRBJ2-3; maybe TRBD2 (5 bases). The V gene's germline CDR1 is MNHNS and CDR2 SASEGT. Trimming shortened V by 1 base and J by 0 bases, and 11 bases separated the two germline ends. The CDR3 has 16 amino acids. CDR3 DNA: TGTGCCAGCAGTGAAGTTAGCGCCGGAAGCACAGATACGCAGTATTTT. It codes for CASSEVSAGSTDTQYF.

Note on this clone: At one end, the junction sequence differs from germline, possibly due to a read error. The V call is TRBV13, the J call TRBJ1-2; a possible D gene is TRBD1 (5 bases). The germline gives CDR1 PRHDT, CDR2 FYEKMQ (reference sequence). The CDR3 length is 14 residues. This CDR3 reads CASSAKPTRVGISF. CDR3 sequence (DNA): TGTGCCAGCAGCGCCAAACCTACCAGGGTCGGTATCTCCTTC.

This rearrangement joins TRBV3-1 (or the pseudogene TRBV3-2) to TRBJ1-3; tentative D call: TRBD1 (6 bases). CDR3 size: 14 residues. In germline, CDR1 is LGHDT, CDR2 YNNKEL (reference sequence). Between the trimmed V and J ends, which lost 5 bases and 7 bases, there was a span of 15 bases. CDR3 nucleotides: TGTGCCAGCAGCACCCCGGGACAAGGGAACACCATATATTTT. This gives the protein CASSTPGQGNTIYF.

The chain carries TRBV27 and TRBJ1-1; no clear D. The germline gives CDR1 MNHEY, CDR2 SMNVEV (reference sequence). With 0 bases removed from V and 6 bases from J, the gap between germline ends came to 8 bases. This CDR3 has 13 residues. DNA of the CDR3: TGTGCCAGCAGTTTATCTGAAGGAGCTGAAGCTTTCTTT. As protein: CASSLSEGAEAFF.

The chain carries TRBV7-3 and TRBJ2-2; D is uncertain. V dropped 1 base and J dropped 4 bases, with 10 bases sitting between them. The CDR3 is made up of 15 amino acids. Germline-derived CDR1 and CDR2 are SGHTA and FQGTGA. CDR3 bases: TGTGCCAGCAGCTTAAGTCTAGTTGGCACCGGGGAGCTGTTTTTT. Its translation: CASSLSLVGTGELFF.